Below, 25 T cell receptor beta chains from the same sample are listed, as sequenced in a study of cytotoxic CD8 clonotypes in ibrutinib-treated CLL. The data were produced by immunoSEQ multiplex PCR, yet TCRdb's version contains in-frame clones alone and is incomplete. The repertoire holds roughly 160,000 clones, with approximately 77% as singletons. Sequencing was performed on PBMCs, taken after 12 months of ibrutinib treatment. All receptors come from a human donor with chronic lymphocytic leukemia.

The V gene is TRBV5-6, the J gene TRBJ2-3; TRBD2 matches at 8 bases. From germline, CDR1 is SGHDT and CDR2 YYEEEE. There are 14 residues in the CDR3. Germline trimming cut 4 bases from V and 5 bases from J; bases unmatched to any gene: 6. In DNA form, the CDR3 reads TGTGCCAGCAGCCAAGCGGGAGTGGGAGATACGCAGTATTTT. It yields the protein CASSQAGVGDTQYF.

This clone was observed a single time. The V and J genes are TRBV4-2 and TRBJ2-2; TRBD1 aligns across 7 bases. Trimming at V came to 1 base and at J to 5 bases, leaving 13 bases not matched to a gene. CDR1 LGHNA and CDR2 YNFKEQ come from the germline V gene. This CDR3 has 18 amino acids. The CDR3 sequence is CASSQAISGQAKTGELFF. CDR3 nucleotides: TGTGCCAGCAGCCAAGCAATTTCCGGACAGGCCAAAACCGGGGAGCTGTTTTTT.

V is TRBV11-2 and J is TRBJ2-1; possible D gene TRBD2, 7 bases. Trimming removed 1 base at V and 6 bases at J, with 13 bases between. Germline values: CDR1 SGHAT, CDR2 FQNNGV. The CDR3 extends over 15 amino acids. CDR3 DNA sequence: TGTGCCAGCAGCTTAGCAATGGCGGGGGCCAATGAGCAGTTCTTC. Its translation is CASSLAMAGANEQFF.

This sequence joins TRBV7-9 and TRBJ1-4, with D perhaps TRBD1 (5 bases). The length of the CDR3 is 17 residues. Trimming left V 1 base short and J 8 bases short, with 20 bases between. Germline lookup yields CDR1 SEHNR and CDR2 FQNEAQ (reference sequence). The CDR3 spells CASSLGQSGTMGEKLFF. CDR3 nucleotide sequence: TGTGCCAGCAGCTTAGGCCAATCCGGGACTATGGGGGAAAAACTGTTTTTT.

The chain recombines TRBV19 with TRBJ2-1, with D perhaps matching TRBD1 or TRBD2 (5 bases each). The CDR3 consists of 13 residues. CDR1 is LNHDA and CDR2 is SQIVND in the germline V gene (reference sequence). V was trimmed by 7 bases and J by 7 bases, leaving 14 bases between them. The CDR3 loop is CASTGQAANEQFF. In DNA, the CDR3 is TGTGCCAGTACGGGGCAGGCGGCGAATGAGCAGTTCTTC. The variable domain in full, with the rest retrieved from reference TRBV19 and TRBJ2-1, is DGGITQSPKYLFRKEGQNVTLSCEQNLNHDAMYWYRQDPGQGLRLIYYSQIVNDFQKGDIAEGYSVSREKKESFPLTVTSAQKNPTAFYLCASTGQAANEQFFGPGTRLTVL.

The V gene is TRBV4-2, the J gene TRBJ1-3; D unresolved. CDR3 size: 17 residues. From germline, CDR1 is LGHNA and CDR2 YNFKEQ. Between the trimmed V and J ends, which lost 0 bases and 0 bases, there was a span of 12 bases. The CDR3 nucleotides are TGTGCCAGCAGCCAAGATCCGGGCAGGACCTCTGGAAACACCATATATTTT. Translating gives CASSQDPGRTSGNTIYF.

The table lists this clone with a few counts. V gene TRBV14 combines with J gene TRBJ2-6; D is possibly TRBD1 (5 bases). The CDR3 contains 17 residues. The V gene's germline CDR1 is SGHDN and CDR2 FVKESK. V lost 3 bases and J 4 bases, leaving 16 bases between the germline ends. CDR3 coding DNA: TGTGCCAGCAGCCAGGGGATCAGGGCATCGGGGGCCAACGTCCTGACTTTC. Translation gives CASSQGIRASGANVLTF.

The gene calls are TRBV5-6 and TRBJ2-1; D is uncertain. V lost 4 bases and J lost 8, with 16 bases in between. Germline V gene sequence: CDR1 SGHDT, CDR2 YYEEEE. The CDR3 sequence is 14 residues long. The CDR3 spells CASSPPQGFDEQFF. CDR3 coding DNA: TGTGCCAGCAGCCCCCCCCAAGGGTTCGATGAGCAGTTCTTC.

The chain links TRBV7-9 to TRBJ2-4; 7 positions match TRBD2. Germline lookup yields CDR1 SEHNR and CDR2 FQNEAQ (reference sequence). The CDR3 runs to 14 residues. The ends lost 8 bases at V and 1 base at J; junction bases unmatched: 5. CDR3 in DNA: TGTGCCAGCGGAGGGCGGGGGGCCAAAAACATTCAGTACTTC. It is translated as CASGGRGAKNIQYF. The complete variable domain, with remaining parts taken from reference TRBV7-9 and TRBJ2-4, reads DTGVSQNPRHKITKRGQNVTFRCDPISEHNRLYWYRQTLGQGPEFLTYFQNEAQLEKSRLLSDRFSAERPKGSFSTLEIQRTEQGDSAMYLCASGGRGAKNIQYFGAGTRLSVL.

The chain recombines TRBV7-9 with TRBJ1-1; tentative D call: TRBD1 (6 bases). V was pared by 5 bases and J by 0 bases, with 13 bases between. Germline values: CDR1 SEHNR, CDR2 FQNEAQ (reference sequence). This CDR3 region has 15 residues. CDR3: CASSRQVAVNTEAFF. The DNA for the CDR3 is TGTGCCAGCAGCCGACAGGTGGCGGTGAACACTGAAGCTTTCTTT. Full variable domain (missing parts from reference TRBV7-9 and TRBJ1-1): DTGVSQNPRHKITKRGQNVTFRCDPISEHNRLYWYRQTLGQGPEFLTYFQNEAQLEKSRLLSDRFSAERPKGSFSTLEIQRTEQGDSAMYLCASSRQVAVNTEAFFGQGTRLTVV.

The sample holds one count of this clone. The junction and the germline gene differ at one end; a read error may be behind it. The J gene is TRBJ2-3, the V gene TRBV7-7, with 10 nucleotides matching TRBD2. Germline CDR1 is SSHAT and CDR2 is FNYEAQ (reference sequence). The CDR3 is 15 residues long. The CDR3 DNA reads as TGTGCTAGCAGCCGGGGACTAGCGCGGACAGATACGCAGTATTTT. Translated: CASSRGLARTDTQYF.

The chain has TRBV28 and TRBJ2-7; D call uncertain. This CDR3 is 14 amino acids long. V lost 3 bases to trimming and J lost 0 bases, with 9 bases between them. Looked up from germline, CDR1 is MDHEN and CDR2 is SYDVKM. The CDR3 region is CASSFGQVSYEQYF. The CDR3 nucleotides read TGTGCCAGCAGTTTTGGGCAGGTCTCCTACGAGCAGTACTTC.

The V gene is TRBV18, the J gene TRBJ2-5, with 10 bases identical to TRBD1. The CDR3 contains 14 residues. The junction had 1 base not matched to a gene; V was cut back by 3 bases and J by 3 bases. The germline V gene encodes CDR1 KGHSH and CDR2 LQKENI. CDR3 DNA: TGTGCCAGCTCACCCGGGACAGGGGAAGAGACCCAGTACTTC. This sequence encodes CASSPGTGEETQYF.

V is TRBV5-6 and J is TRBJ2-7, with D uncertain. Between the trimmed V and J ends, which lost 0 bases and 7 bases, there was a span of 11 bases. Germline V gene sequence: CDR1 SGHDT, CDR2 YYEEEE. The CDR3 length is 13 residues. The CDR3 DNA sequence: TGTGCCAGCAGCTTGGCCTCAGGCCAGGAGCAGTACTTC. Encoded protein: CASSLASGQEQYF.

The V call is TRBV6-5, the J call TRBJ2-3; D gene ambiguous. Trimming pared 6 bases from V and 6 bases from J, leaving 16 bases between. The CDR3 is made up of 14 amino acids. Germline V gene data show CDR1 as MNHEY and CDR2 as SVGAGI. CDR3 sequence reads: CASRRTPGADTQYF. The CDR3 region has the DNA TGTGCCAGCAGGAGGACCCCAGGAGCGGATACGCAGTATTTT.

The J gene is TRBJ1-6, the V gene TRBV30; possible D gene TRBD1, 5 bases. With 2 bases removed from V and 0 bases from J, the gap between germline ends came to 11 bases. Germline-derived CDR1 and CDR2 are GTSNPN and SVGIG (reference sequence). The CDR3 runs 16 residues. The CDR3 loop reads CAWSHSGGSYNSPLHF. CDR3 nucleotide sequence: TGTGCCTGGAGTCACTCCGGGGGCTCCTATAATTCACCCCTCCACTTT.

V is TRBV7-6 and J is TRBJ1-1; D not certain. Trimming stripped 4 bases from V and 11 bases from J, with 14 bases between. The CDR3 loop spans 12 amino acids. From germline, CDR1 is SGHVS and CDR2 FNYEAQ. As DNA, the CDR3 is TGTGCCAGCAGCTGGATTTCTCGCCGCGCTTTCTTT. Amino acid sequence: CASSWISRRAFF.

The V gene is TRBV11-2, the J gene TRBJ2-5, with 14 bases aligning to TRBD2. Trimming cost V 5 bases and J 5 bases; bases outside gene matches: 16. Germline CDR1 and CDR2: SGHAT and FQNNGV. This CDR3 is built from 19 residues. The CDR3 DNA is TGTGCCAGCAGCCCCGGTGGAGGACTAGCGGGAGGACGGCGTGAGACCCAGTACTTC. This translates into CASSPGGGLAGGRRETQYF.

As for this clone: Sequence at one end of the junction differs from germline and may be a read error. The CDR3 here is CARSLDLGLTYNEQFF. CDR3 nucleotides: TGTGCCAGAAGCTTGGACTTGGGACTTACCTACAATGAGCAGTTCTTC. The rearrangement uses TRBV5-5 and TRBJ2-1; TRBD2 is a possible D gene (6 bases). The CDR3 totals 16 residues. Germline V gives CDR1 SGHKS, CDR2 YYEKEE (reference sequence).

This clone was counted between two and nine times. V gene TRBV5-1 combines with J gene TRBJ1-3; the D gene is possibly TRBD1 (5 bases). V shed 4 bases and J shed 2 bases, with 10 bases lying between them. The CDR3 totals 14 residues. The germline gives CDR1 SGHRS, CDR2 YFSETQ. Here the CDR3 DNA reads TGCGCCAGCAGCCCGACAGTTACTGGAAACACCATATATTTT. This encodes CASSPTVTGNTIYF.

This chain connects TRBV10-2 to TRBJ2-7; 11 bases agree with TRBD2. The CDR3 runs to 17 residues. Losses at the gene ends were 5 bases for V and 3 bases for J; bases not matched to a gene: 12. The V gene's germline CDR1 is WSHSY and CDR2 SAAADI. CDR3 DNA: TGCGCCAGCAGTAATCCCCTACTAGCGGGAGCTGTCTACGAGCAGTACTTC. Amino acids: CASSNPLLAGAVYEQYF.

With respect to this clone: At the DNA level, this CDR3 is encoded by other sequences in the same sample as well. J is TRBJ1-1 and V is TRBV5-4; D call uncertain. Germline V gives CDR1 SGHNT, CDR2 YYREEE (reference sequence). This CDR3 has 15 residues. The V end was cut by 1 base, the J end by 4 bases, with 14 bases between. CDR3 nucleotide sequence: TGTGCCAGCAGCTTGACGGGAAGTCGGGTCACTGAAGCTTTCTTT. Translating gives CASSLTGSRVTEAFF. Based on the CDR3 plus reference TRBV5-4 and TRBJ1-1, the full variable domain is ETGVTQSPTHLIKTRGQQVTLRCSSQSGHNTVSWYQQALGQGPQFIFQYYREEENGRGNFPPRFSGLQFPNYSSELNVNALELDDSALYLCASSLTGSRVTEAFFGQGTRLTVV.

This chain uses TRBV30 with TRBJ2-5; 9 nucleotides align to TRBD2. The CDR3 consists of 13 residues. Unmatched junction bases numbered 0, after V lost 0 bases and J lost 4 bases. Germline CDR1 is GTSNPN and CDR2 is SVGIG (reference sequence). The CDR3 spells CAWSVLAGETQYF. The CDR3 DNA reads as TGTGCCTGGAGTGTACTAGCGGGAGAGACCCAGTACTTC.

This chain links TRBV11-1 with TRBJ2-7, with 8 bases matching TRBD1. Germline lookup yields CDR1 SGHAT and CDR2 FQDESV (reference sequence). V trimming: 5 bases; J trimming: 2 bases; junction bases outside the gene matches: 8. The CDR3 sequence is 15 residues long. The CDR3 DNA reads TGTGCCAGCAGCCAGGGACAGGAAACAACCTACGAGCAGTACTTC. Amino acid sequence: CASSQGQETTYEQYF.

The V and J genes are TRBV15 and TRBJ2-7; D gene ambiguous. Trimming stripped 3 bases from V and 2 bases from J, with 14 bases between. The CDR3 is made up of 15 amino acids. The V gene's germline CDR1 is LNHNV and CDR2 YYDKDF (reference sequence). The CDR3 nucleotides read TGTGCCACCAGCAGCCCAAGGAGAGTTACCTACGAGCAGTACTTC. Translating it yields CATSSPRRVTYEQYF.